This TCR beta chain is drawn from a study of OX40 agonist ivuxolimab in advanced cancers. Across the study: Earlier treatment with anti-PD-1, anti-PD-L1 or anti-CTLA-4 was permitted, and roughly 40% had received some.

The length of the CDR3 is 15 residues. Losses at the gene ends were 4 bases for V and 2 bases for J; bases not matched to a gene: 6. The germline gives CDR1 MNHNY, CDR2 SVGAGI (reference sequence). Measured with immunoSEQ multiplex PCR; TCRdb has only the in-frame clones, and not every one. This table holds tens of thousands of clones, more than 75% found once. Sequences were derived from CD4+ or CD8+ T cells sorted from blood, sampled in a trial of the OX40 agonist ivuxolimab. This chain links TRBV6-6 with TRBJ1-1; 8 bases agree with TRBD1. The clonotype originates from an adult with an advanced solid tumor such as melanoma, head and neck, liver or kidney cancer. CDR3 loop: CASSSPTGDNTEAFF. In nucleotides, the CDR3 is TGTGCCAGCAGTTCCCCGACAGGGGACAACACTGAAGCTTTCTTT.